The 14 T cell receptor beta chains below all came from one sample that was sequenced in a study of radiotherapy plus CTLA-4 blockade in lung cancer. This table comes from immunoSEQ multiplex PCR, and its TCRdb copy is limited to in-frame clones, with some not included. The sample consists of about 38,000 clones, 80% to 90% of them appearing once. The sequencing used peripheral blood, collected from a patient treated with radiotherapy plus ipilimumab. These receptors were collected from a human donor with non-small cell lung cancer whose response to radiotherapy plus ipilimumab could not be evaluated.

The chain has TRBV4-3 and TRBJ1-1; possibly TRBD1 for D (6 bases). The CDR3 totals 16 residues. Between the trimmed V and J ends, which lost 2 bases and 3 bases, there was a span of 16 bases. Germline CDR1 LGHNA, CDR2 YSLEER. The CDR3: CASSQNWGRGHTEAFF. The CDR3 bases are TGCGCCAGCAGCCAAAATTGGGGCAGGGGACACACTGAAGCTTTCTTT.

The CDR3 protein is CATDDRRLNQPQHF. The CDR3 bases are TGTGCCACCGACGACAGGAGACTCAATCAGCCCCAGCATTTT. J is TRBJ1-5 and V is TRBV19; D perhaps matches TRBD1 (6 bases). Germline lookup yields CDR1 LNHDA and CDR2 SQIVND (reference sequence). V dropped 10 bases and J dropped 3 bases, with 16 bases sitting between them. The CDR3 sequence is 14 residues long.

V usage is TRBV11-3 and J usage is TRBJ2-3; 7 bases are shared with TRBD2. The CDR3 consists of 14 residues. Germline assignment: CDR1 SGHNT and CDR2 YENEEA. V lost 3 bases, J lost 2 bases, and 2 bases stayed unmatched. The CDR3 loop reads CASSLAGATDTQYF. As DNA, the CDR3 is TGTGCCAGCAGCTTGGCGGGAGCCACAGATACGCAGTATTTT.

The chain's CDR3 is CSAYYNNEQFF. The CDR3, as DNA: TGCAGTGCTTACTACAACAATGAGCAGTTCTTC. V and J are TRBV20-1 and TRBJ2-1, with no clear D. Germline values: CDR1 DFQATT, CDR2 SNEGSKA (reference sequence). The CDR3 covers 11 residues. Deletions cut 5 bases from V and 5 bases from J, with 7 bases between.

This clone has a single count. This chain joins TRBV7-9 and TRBJ2-6; perhaps TRBD2 as D (6 bases). The CDR3 loop spans 15 amino acids. V was pared by 10 bases and J by 1 base, with 14 bases between. Germline-derived CDR1 and CDR2 are SEHNR and FQNEAQ (reference sequence). The CDR3 loop is CAKEGVFSGANVLTF. The CDR3 DNA follows: TGTGCCAAGGAGGGCGTATTTTCTGGGGCCAACGTCCTGACTTTC.

This clone was picked up one time. This chain connects TRBV9 to TRBJ2-5, with 7 positions matching TRBD1. The CDR3 loop spans 16 amino acids. V dropped 3 bases and J dropped 1; count of bases not matched to a gene: 9. Germline V gene lookup returns CDR1 SGDLS and CDR2 YYNGEE. As DNA, the CDR3 is TGTGCCAGCAGCGCCGGACACAGGGGTGGCCAAGAGACCCAGTACTTC. Translating gives CASSAGHRGGQETQYF. Drawing the rest from reference TRBV9 and TRBJ2-5, the complete variable domain is DSGVTQTPKHLITATGQRVTLRCSPRSGDLSVYWYQQSLDQGLQFLIQYYNGEERAKGNILERFSAQQFPDLHSELNLSSLELGDSALYFCASSAGHRGGQETQYFGPGTRLLVL.

This chain connects TRBV5-1 to TRBJ2-1, with D perhaps TRBD1 (6 bases). CDR3 length: 12 amino acids. The germline V gene encodes CDR1 SGHRS and CDR2 YFSETQ. V was pared by 5 bases and J by 9 bases, with 12 bases between. DNA for the CDR3: TGCGCCAGCAGTGGGGGCGCCTCTGAGCAGTTCTTC. Protein: CASSGGASEQFF.

The chain uses TRBV4-2 and TRBJ2-5; 14 positions agree with TRBD2. With V trimmed by 4 bases and J by 5 bases, 18 bases remained unmatched. This CDR3 contains 20 residues. The V gene's germline CDR1 is LGHNA and CDR2 YNFKEQ. CDR3 nucleotide sequence: TGTGCCAGCAGCCGTGGAGGGACTAGCGGGAGTCTGAGTCCCTCGGAGACCCAGTACTTC. Translating it yields CASSRGGTSGSLSPSETQYF.

This clone was seen a single time. This chain uses TRBV5-1 with TRBJ1-1; the D is unclear. Germline lookup yields CDR1 SGHRS and CDR2 YFSETQ. Between the trimmed V and J ends, which lost 2 bases and 5 bases, there was a span of 13 bases. The CDR3 is 14 amino acids. CDR3 loop: CASSFTDGGTEAFF. The CDR3 DNA reads as TGCGCCAGCAGCTTTACGGACGGAGGGACTGAAGCTTTCTTT.

The CDR3 DNA reads TGTGCCAGCAGCCCCACGAGTTCCTCTGGCTACAATGAGCAGTTCTTC. Residues: CASSPTSSSGYNEQFF. The rearrangement uses TRBV7-9 and TRBJ2-1, with unresolved D. V dropped 5 bases and J dropped 3 bases, with 17 bases sitting between them. CDR1 is SEHNR, CDR2 FQNEAQ, per germline (reference sequence). The CDR3 is 16 amino acids. Full variable domain (remainder filled in from reference TRBV7-9 and TRBJ2-1): DTGVSQNPRHKITKRGQNVTFRCDPISEHNRLYWYRQTLGQGPEFLTYFQNEAQLEKSRLLSDRFSAERPKGSFSTLEIQRTEQGDSAMYLCASSPTSSSGYNEQFFGPGTRLTVL.

The J gene is TRBJ2-5, the V gene TRBV4-2, with D perhaps matching TRBD2 (6 bases). Trimming removed 4 bases at V and 1 base at J, with 7 bases between. This CDR3 is 13 amino acids long. CDR1 is LGHNA, CDR2 YNFKEQ, per germline. CDR3 protein: CASSRSGQETQYF. Written as DNA, the CDR3 is TGTGCCAGCAGCCGTAGCGGCCAAGAGACCCAGTACTTC.

The V gene is TRBV4-3, the J gene TRBJ1-4; TRBD1 matches 11 bases. After removal of 4 bases from V and 8 bases from J, the junction contained 6 bases not matched to a gene. CDR1 and CDR2 (germline): LGHNA, YSLEER. The CDR3 runs to 15 residues. CDR3 in amino acids: CASSRFGTGGEKLFF. The CDR3 DNA reads TGCGCCAGCAGCCGATTCGGGACAGGGGGAGAAAAACTGTTTTTT.

This sequence joins TRBV6-6 and TRBJ1-2; possibly TRBD1 for D (6 bases). The CDR3 is 15 amino acids. Germline V lookup: CDR1 MNHNY, CDR2 SVGAGI (reference sequence). Trimming left V 5 bases short and J 4 bases short, with 17 bases between. In DNA, the CDR3 is TGTGCCAGCAGTGTTTCGGACAGATCCTTCTATGGCTACACCTTC. It translates to CASSVSDRSFYGYTF.

This clone was recorded once. The chain couples TRBV28 to TRBJ1-2; perhaps TRBD1 as D (6 bases). Between the trimmed V and J ends, which lost 10 bases and 4 bases, there was a span of 28 bases. The CDR3 length is 17 residues. Germline V CDR1 and CDR2: MDHEN, SYDVKM. Here the CDR3 reads CATPSSPRGAAFYGYTF. The CDR3, as DNA: TGTGCCACCCCGTCTTCCCCCCGGGGGGCGGCTTTCTATGGCTACACCTTC.